This T cell receptor beta chain was profiled in a study of vaccination and CD4 T cells after COVID-19. Study background: It was a median about 100 days after diagnosis, with a range of 35 to 161, that post-COVID samples were drawn. Study results and limitations: SARS-CoV-2-reactive clonotypes showed a nonsignificant median rise from 21 to 38. Within the convalescent patients, spike mono-reactivity was found in 304 of 307 vaccine-specific clones.

Treatment described: approximately nine-day PBMC culture with coronavirus spike peptide pools or control peptides (ViraFEST assay). CD4+ T cells of the unexposed donor were collected before the COVID-19 pandemic (2011-2018). ViraFEST stimulated the growth of antigen-specific T cells using peptide pools and subsequently profiled their TCRs by sequencing. The CDR3 extends over 15 amino acids. V lost 2 bases, J lost 6 bases, and 13 bases lay in between. Germline CDR1 MNHEY, CDR2 SVGAGI. Regarding this clonotype: Its antigen is unknown.

With the Oncomine TCR Beta short-read assay, DNA from cultured CD4+ T cells was sequenced. MiXCR, run by TCRdb on the PCR reads, gives a single entry per CDR3 protein. The sample lists over 7,000 distinct CDR3 sequences; 35% were seen once. This chain connects TRBV6-5 to TRBJ1-4, with D possibly being TRBD1 (5 bases). The TCR originated in a human donor in good health. Sequenced sample: CD4+ T cells from blood, cultured in vitro. The CDR3 region has the DNA TGTGCCAGCAGTTACGGTGGGGCCCCGGATGAAAAACTGTTTTTT. It encodes CASSYGGAPDEKLFF.